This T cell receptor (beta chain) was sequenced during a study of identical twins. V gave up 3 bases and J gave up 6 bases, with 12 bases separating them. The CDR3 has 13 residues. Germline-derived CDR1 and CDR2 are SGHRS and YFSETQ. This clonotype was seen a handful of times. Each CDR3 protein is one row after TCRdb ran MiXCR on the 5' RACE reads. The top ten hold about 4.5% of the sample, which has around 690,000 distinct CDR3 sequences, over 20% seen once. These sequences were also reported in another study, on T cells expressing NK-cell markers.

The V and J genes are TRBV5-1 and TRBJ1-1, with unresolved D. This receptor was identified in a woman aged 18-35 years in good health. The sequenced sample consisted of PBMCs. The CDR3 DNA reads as TGCGCCAGCAGCTCGGCGGTATCTCCTGAAGCTTTCTTT. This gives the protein CASSSAVSPEAFF.